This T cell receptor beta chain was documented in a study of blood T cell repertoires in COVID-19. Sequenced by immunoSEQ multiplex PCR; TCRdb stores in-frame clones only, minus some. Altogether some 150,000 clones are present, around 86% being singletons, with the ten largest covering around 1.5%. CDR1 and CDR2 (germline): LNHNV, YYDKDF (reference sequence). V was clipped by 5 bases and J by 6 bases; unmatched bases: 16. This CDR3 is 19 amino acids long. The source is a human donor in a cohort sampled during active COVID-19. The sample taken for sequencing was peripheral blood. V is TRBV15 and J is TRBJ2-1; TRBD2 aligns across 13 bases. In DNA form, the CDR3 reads TGTGCCACCAGCCCCAATCGTCCGGGACTAGCGGGAACCATCAATGAGCAGTTCTTC. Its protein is CATSPNRPGLAGTINEQFF.